This TCR beta chain derives from a study of blood T cell repertoires in COVID-19. Whole-study context: Whether acute or convalescent, the COVID-19 samples came from the United States, Italy and Spain.

Per the original methods: Amplification of reference gene primers was used by the study to estimate nucleated cell counts. Assay: immunoSEQ multiplex PCR; the TCRdb copy retains only in-frame clones and omits some. V and J calls and clone size are those listed in that table; D and trimming were worked out from the DNA. The data show under 60,000 clones, around four fifths seen once. Germline CDR1 DFQATT, CDR2 SNEGSKA (reference sequence). The germline V and J ends were trimmed by 2 bases and 12 bases, with 13 bases remaining between them. The CDR3 spans 11 residues. Specimen: peripheral blood. The chain is built from TRBV20-1 and TRBJ1-1; possibly TRBD1 for D (6 bases). The receptor's source is a human donor in a cohort sampled during active COVID-19. In DNA form, the CDR3 reads TGCAGTGCTAGAACCGACAGGAGCCCTTTCTTT. As protein: CSARTDRSPFF.